This note documents a single T cell receptor (beta chain) sequence. These data are taken from a study of Graves' ophthalmopathy and Graves' hyperthyroidism. Amplified TCR beta CDR3 regions were obtained using RNA transcripts as template. After a first-round RT-PCR with HTBI primers, a second-round multiplex PCR was run. TCRdb recomputed calls from the multiplex PCR reads with MiXCR, one row per CDR3 protein. The sample contains just over 600,000 distinct CDR3 sequences, 22% of which appear only once. This CDR3 region has 13 residues. Germline CDR1 is MNHEY and CDR2 is SVGAGI. After removal of 2 bases from V and 10 bases from J, the junction contained 5 bases not matched to a gene.

This receptor was taken from a woman younger than 30 with stable Graves' hyperthyroidism. Some clones in this sample may be carry-over from other donors' samples. The chain is built from TRBV6-5 and TRBJ2-7, with TRBD1 matching over 10 bases. Sequenced input: peripheral blood. Written as DNA, the CDR3 is TGTGCCAGCAGTTACGCCGACAGGGGGCTTCAGTACTTC. Amino acids: CASSYADRGLQYF.